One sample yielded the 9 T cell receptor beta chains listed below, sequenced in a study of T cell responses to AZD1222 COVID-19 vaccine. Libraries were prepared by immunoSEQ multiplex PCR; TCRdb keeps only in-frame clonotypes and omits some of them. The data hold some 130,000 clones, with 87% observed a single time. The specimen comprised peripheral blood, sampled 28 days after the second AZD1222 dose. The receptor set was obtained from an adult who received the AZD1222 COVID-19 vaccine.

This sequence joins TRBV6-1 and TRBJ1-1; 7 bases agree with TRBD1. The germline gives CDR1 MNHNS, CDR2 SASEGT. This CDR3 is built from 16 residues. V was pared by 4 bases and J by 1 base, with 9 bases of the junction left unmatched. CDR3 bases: TGTGCCAGCAGTGCTAGAGGGGGCGGAAGGAACACTGAAGCTTTCTTT. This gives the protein CASSARGGGRNTEAFF.

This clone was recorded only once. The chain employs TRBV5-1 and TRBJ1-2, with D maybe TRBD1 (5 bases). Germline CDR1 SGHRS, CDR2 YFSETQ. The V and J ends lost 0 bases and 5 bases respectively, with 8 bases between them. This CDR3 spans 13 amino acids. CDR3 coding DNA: TGCGCCAGCAGCTTGGCAGGGAATTATGGCTACACCTTC. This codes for CASSLAGNYGYTF.

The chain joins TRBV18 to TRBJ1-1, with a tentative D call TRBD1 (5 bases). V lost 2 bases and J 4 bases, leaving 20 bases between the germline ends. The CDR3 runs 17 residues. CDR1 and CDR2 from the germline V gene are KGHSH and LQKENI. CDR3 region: CASSPSNTGTAGTEAFF. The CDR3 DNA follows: TGTGCCAGCTCACCATCAAACACAGGAACTGCGGGCACTGAAGCTTTCTTT.

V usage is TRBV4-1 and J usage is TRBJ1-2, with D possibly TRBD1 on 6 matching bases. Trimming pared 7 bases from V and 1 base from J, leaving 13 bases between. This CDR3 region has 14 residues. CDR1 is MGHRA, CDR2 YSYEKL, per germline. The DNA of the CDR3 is TGCGCCAGCAATGGAGGGGGGGTTAACTATGGCTACACCTTC. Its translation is CASNGGGVNYGYTF.

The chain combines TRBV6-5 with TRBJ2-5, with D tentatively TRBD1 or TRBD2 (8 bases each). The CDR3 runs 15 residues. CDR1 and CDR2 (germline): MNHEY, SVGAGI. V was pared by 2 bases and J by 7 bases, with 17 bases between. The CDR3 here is CASSYGTGRGGTQYF. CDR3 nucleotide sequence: TGTGCCAGCAGTTACGGGACAGGACGGGGGGGGACCCAGTACTTC.

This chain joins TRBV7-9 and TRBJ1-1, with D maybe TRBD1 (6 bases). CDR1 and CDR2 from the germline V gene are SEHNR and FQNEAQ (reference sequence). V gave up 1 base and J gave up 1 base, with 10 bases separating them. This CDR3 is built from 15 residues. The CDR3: CASSLGDRRNTEAFF. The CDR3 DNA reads TGTGCCAGCAGCTTAGGCGACAGGAGGAACACTGAAGCTTTCTTT.

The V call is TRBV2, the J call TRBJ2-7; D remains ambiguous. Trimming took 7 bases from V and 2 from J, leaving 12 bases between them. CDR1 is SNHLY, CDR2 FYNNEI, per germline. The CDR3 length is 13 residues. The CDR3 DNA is TGTGCCAGCAAGGCCCAGGTCACCTACGAGCAGTACTTC. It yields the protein CASKAQVTYEQYF.

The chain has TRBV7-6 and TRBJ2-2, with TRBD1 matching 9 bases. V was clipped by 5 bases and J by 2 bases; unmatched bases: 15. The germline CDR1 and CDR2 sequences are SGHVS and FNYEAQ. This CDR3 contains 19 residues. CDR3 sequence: CASSPYGQGRDLNTGELFF. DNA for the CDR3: TGTGCCAGCAGCCCATATGGACAGGGGAGGGACTTAAACACCGGGGAGCTGTTTTTT.

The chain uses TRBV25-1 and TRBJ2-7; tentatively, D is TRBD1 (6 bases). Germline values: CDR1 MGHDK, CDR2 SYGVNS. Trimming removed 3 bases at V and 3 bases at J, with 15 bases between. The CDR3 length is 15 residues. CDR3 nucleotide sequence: TGTGCCAGCAGTGATCTATCGACAGGAGACTACGAGCAGTACTTC. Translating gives CASSDLSTGDYEQYF.